The present entry profiles one TCR beta chain with its context. This specimen comes from a study of blood T cell repertoires in COVID-19. Germline lookup yields CDR1 LNHDA and CDR2 SQIVND (reference sequence). V dropped 5 bases and J dropped 6; count of bases not matched to a gene: 6. The CDR3 totals 15 residues. Enrolled through a virtual design, the participants were between about 18 and 89 years of age and came from roughly 22 US areas. Clinical history reported by participants formed the basis on which cohorts were assigned. Assay: immunoSEQ multiplex PCR; the TCRdb copy retains only in-frame clones and omits some. The sample records some 270,000 clones, 75% to 90% being singletons.

The TCR originated in a woman younger than 45 with acute COVID-19. The chain has TRBV19 and TRBJ1-4, with 10 positions matching TRBD1. Sequencing was carried out using PBMCs or T cells enriched from blood (not recorded which). The CDR3 protein is CASSSRQGAYEKLFF. For the CDR3, the DNA is TGTGCCAGTAGTTCCCGACAGGGGGCTTATGAAAAACTGTTTTTT.